These T cell receptor beta chains were read from a single sample in a study of shared clonotypes between healthy human individuals. Produced via immunoSEQ multiplex PCR; TCRdb's table is partial and in-frame only. The sample holds about 380,000 clones, 90% to 98% seen once. Sequencing was performed on memory CD8+ T cells sorted from blood. These receptors were obtained from a man aged 25 to 45 in good health. Each CDR3 is given with its conserved first and last residue. A D gene is named only where the DNA matches it firmly. Clone size is shown for a subset of rows, as once, few, many or a class of expanded clone.

clone_size: NA
cdr3_length: 13
v_call: TRBV27
j_call: TRBJ1-2
d_call: NA
cdr3_nt: TGTGCCAGCAGGCCTACAGGGCGCTGGGGCTACACCTTC
cdr3_aa: CASRPTGRWGYTF

clone_size: NA
cdr3_length: 13
v_call: TRBV14
j_call: TRBJ2-3
d_call: TRBD1
cdr3_nt: TGTGCCAGCAGCTTGACAGGGACAGATACGCAGTATTTT
cdr3_aa: CASSLTGTDTQYF

clone_size: NA
cdr3_length: 13
v_call: TRBV6-6
j_call: TRBJ2-7
d_call: NA
cdr3_nt: TGTGCCAGCACCAACGACGTCTGGACGGAGCAGTACTTC
cdr3_aa: CASTNDVWTEQYF

clone_size: NA
cdr3_length: 16
v_call: TRBV7-8
j_call: TRBJ2-7
d_call: TRBD2
cdr3_nt: TGTGCCAGCAGCCCGCGTGCTAGCGGGAGCTCCTACGAGCAGTACTTC
cdr3_aa: CASSPRASGSSYEQYF

clone_size: NA
cdr3_length: 16
v_call: TRBV7-9
j_call: TRBJ2-3
d_call: TRBD2
cdr3_nt: TGTGCCAGCAGCTCCTGGACTAGCGGGAAAGCAGATACGCAGTATTTT
cdr3_aa: CASSSWTSGKADTQYF

clone_size: NA
cdr3_length: 14
v_call: TRBV27
j_call: TRBJ1-5
d_call: TRBD1
cdr3_nt: TGTGCCAGCAGTACAGGGGGCGGCAATCAGCCCCAGCATTTT
cdr3_aa: CASSTGGGNQPQHF

clone_size: NA
cdr3_length: 14
v_call: TRBV6-5
j_call: TRBJ2-3
d_call: TRBD2
cdr3_nt: TGTGCCGTGAAGCGGGAGGGGCTCACAGATACGCAGTATTTT
cdr3_aa: CAVKREGLTDTQYF

clone_size: NA
cdr3_length: 15
v_call: TRBV6-6
j_call: TRBJ2-2
d_call: TRBD1
cdr3_nt: TGTGCCAGCAGTTTATCCGGGACAGGAAGCCGGGAGCTGTTTTTT
cdr3_aa: CASSLSGTGSRELFF

clone_size: NA
cdr3_length: 13
v_call: TRBV5-1
j_call: TRBJ2-1
d_call: TRBD2
cdr3_nt: TGCGCCAGCAGCATAGGACTAGCCAATGAGCAGTTCTTC
cdr3_aa: CASSIGLANEQFF

clone_size: once
cdr3_length: 15
v_call: TRBV5-1
j_call: TRBJ1-1
d_call: NA
cdr3_nt: TGCGCCAGCAGCTTGGACGGGACTGACAACACTGAAGCTTTCTTT
cdr3_aa: CASSLDGTDNTEAFF

clone_size: NA
cdr3_length: 15
v_call: TRBV2
j_call: TRBJ1-5
d_call: TRBD1
cdr3_nt: TGTGCCAGCAGAGAGGGACAGGGGGGCAATCAGCCCCAGCATTTT
cdr3_aa: CASREGQGGNQPQHF

clone_size: NA
cdr3_length: 12
v_call: TRBV11-2
j_call: TRBJ2-5
d_call: NA
cdr3_nt: TGTGCCAGCAGCTTGGCACGAGAGACCCAGTACTTC
cdr3_aa: CASSLARETQYF

clone_size: NA
cdr3_length: 14
v_call: TRBV5-1
j_call: TRBJ2-1
d_call: NA
cdr3_nt: TGCGCCAGCAGCTTGATCCGGGATATAAATGAGCAGTTCTTC
cdr3_aa: CASSLIRDINEQFF

clone_size: NA
cdr3_length: 15
v_call: TRBV9
j_call: TRBJ1-5
d_call: NA
cdr3_nt: TGTGCCAGCAGCGTAGATGGGGGGGTTAATCAGCCCCAGCATTTT
cdr3_aa: CASSVDGGVNQPQHF

clone_size: NA
cdr3_length: 14
v_call: TRBV28
j_call: TRBJ2-7
d_call: NA
cdr3_nt: TGTGCCAGCAGTGCCGGGACTCCACACTACGAGCAGTACTTC
cdr3_aa: CASSAGTPHYEQYF

clone_size: NA
cdr3_length: 10
v_call: TRBV28
j_call: TRBJ1-2
d_call: NA
cdr3_nt: TGTGCCAGCGGGCAGCGGGGCTACACCTTC
cdr3_aa: CASGQRGYTF

clone_size: NA
cdr3_length: 16
v_call: TRBV5-5
j_call: TRBJ2-1
d_call: NA
cdr3_nt: TGTGCCAGCAGCCCGCCACAGGGAAGGGGAGAAAATGAGCAGTTCTTC
cdr3_aa: CASSPPQGRGENEQFF

clone_size: NA
cdr3_length: 14
v_call: TRBV27
j_call: TRBJ2-7
d_call: TRBD2
cdr3_nt: TGTGCCAGCAGTTTTGGGGCGGGAGGGTACGAGCAGTACTTC
cdr3_aa: CASSFGAGGYEQYF

clone_size: NA
cdr3_length: 17
v_call: TRBV18
j_call: TRBJ1-1
d_call: NA
cdr3_nt: TGTGCCAGCTCACCACCGCTAACGCCGGGGCTTGGAACTGAAGCTTTCTTT
cdr3_aa: CASSPPLTPGLGTEAFF

clone_size: NA
cdr3_length: 16
v_call: TRBV6-1
j_call: TRBJ1-5
d_call: NA
cdr3_nt: TGTGCCAGCAGTGATCTGGGTGTGTGGGGCAATCAGCCCCAGCATTTT
cdr3_aa: CASSDLGVWGNQPQHF

clone_size: NA
cdr3_length: 13
v_call: TRBV6-5
j_call: TRBJ2-2
d_call: TRBD1
cdr3_nt: TGTGCCAGCAGTTACTTTGACAGGGGGCAGCTGTTTTTT
cdr3_aa: CASSYFDRGQLFF

clone_size: NA
cdr3_length: 15
v_call: TRBV2
j_call: TRBJ2-1
d_call: TRBD2
cdr3_nt: TGTGCCAGCAGTGTTCTAGCGGGGGGAGGTAATGAGCAGTTCTTC
cdr3_aa: CASSVLAGGGNEQFF

clone_size: NA
cdr3_length: 15
v_call: TRBV4-1
j_call: TRBJ2-3
d_call: TRBD1
cdr3_nt: TGCGCCAGCAGCCAAGGGGACAGGGTGACAGATACGCAGTATTTT
cdr3_aa: CASSQGDRVTDTQYF

clone_size: few
cdr3_length: 14
v_call: TRBV2
j_call: TRBJ1-1
d_call: NA
cdr3_nt: TGTGCCAGCAGATCAGGGGTGGTGAACACTGAAGCTTTCTTT
cdr3_aa: CASRSGVVNTEAFF

clone_size: NA
cdr3_length: 15
v_call: TRBV28
j_call: TRBJ2-2
d_call: NA
cdr3_nt: TGTGCCAGCAGTCTCCTGGGGGAGAACACCGGGGAGCTGTTTTTT
cdr3_aa: CASSLLGENTGELFF

clone_size: NA
cdr3_length: 16
v_call: TRBV7-3
j_call: TRBJ2-1
d_call: TRBD1
cdr3_nt: TGTGCCAGCAGCGCTCTCCGGGACAGGTATTCCAATGAGCAGTTCTTC
cdr3_aa: CASSALRDRYSNEQFF

clone_size: NA
cdr3_length: 15
v_call: TRBV7-9
j_call: TRBJ2-7
d_call: NA
cdr3_nt: TGTGCCAGCAGCTTAGCGGGAGAGGGTCCCTACGAGCAGTACTTC
cdr3_aa: CASSLAGEGPYEQYF

clone_size: NA
cdr3_length: 13
v_call: TRBV10-3
j_call: TRBJ2-5
d_call: NA
cdr3_nt: TGTGCCAGCTCACAGGGTTTTATGGAGACCCAGTACTTC
cdr3_aa: CASSQGFMETQYF